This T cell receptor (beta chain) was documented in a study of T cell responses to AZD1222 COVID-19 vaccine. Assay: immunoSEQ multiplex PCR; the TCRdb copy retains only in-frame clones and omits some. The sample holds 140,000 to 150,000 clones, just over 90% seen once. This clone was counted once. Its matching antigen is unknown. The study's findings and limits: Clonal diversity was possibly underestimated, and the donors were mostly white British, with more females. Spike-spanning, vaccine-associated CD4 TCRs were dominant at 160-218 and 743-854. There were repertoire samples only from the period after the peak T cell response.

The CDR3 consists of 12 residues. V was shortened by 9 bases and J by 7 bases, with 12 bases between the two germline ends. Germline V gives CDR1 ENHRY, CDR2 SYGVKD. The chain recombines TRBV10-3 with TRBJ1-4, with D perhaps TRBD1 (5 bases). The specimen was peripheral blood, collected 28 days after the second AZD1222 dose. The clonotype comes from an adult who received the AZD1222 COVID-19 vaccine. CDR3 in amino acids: CAIGTGFEKLFF. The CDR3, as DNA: TGTGCCATTGGGACTGGGTTTGAAAAACTGTTTTTT.